This passage covers 20 T cell receptor beta chains from one sample sequenced in a study of blood T cell repertoires in COVID-19. Only in-frame clones appear in the TCRdb table, and some are missing; sequencing was by immunoSEQ multiplex PCR. This sample has about 190,000 clones, with around 87% found just once. Sequences were obtained from peripheral blood. Every receptor here comes from a man aged 35-49 years with active or convalescent COVID-19.

As DNA, the CDR3 is TGTGCCAGCTCACCACTCCCGACGACAGGGGAGAACACCGGGGAGCTGTTTTTT. This codes for CASSPLPTTGENTGELFF. The gene calls are TRBV18 and TRBJ2-2, with 8 positions matching TRBD1. CDR1 is KGHSH and CDR2 is LQKENI in the germline V gene. The CDR3 loop spans 18 amino acids. V dropped 1 base and J dropped 1; count of bases not matched to a gene: 8. Complete variable domain (other parts from reference TRBV18 and TRBJ2-2): NAGVMQNPRHLVRRRGQEARLRCSPMKGHSHVYWYRQLPEEGLKFMVYLQKENIIDESGMPKERFSAEFPKEGPSILRIQQVVRGDSAAYFCASSPLPTTGENTGELFFGEGSRLTVL.

The table lists this clone with a count of one. The chain has TRBV7-3 and TRBJ2-1; the D gene is possibly TRBD2 (7 bases). Germline V CDR1 and CDR2: SGHTA, FQGTGA. The germline V and J ends were trimmed by 4 bases and 6 bases, with 16 bases remaining between them. This CDR3 comprises 15 residues. In nucleotides, the CDR3 is TGTGCCAGCAGCTGGTTGGGGGGGGCCCCCAATGAGCAGTTCTTC. Residues: CASSWLGGAPNEQFF.

The genes are TRBV2 and TRBJ1-5; D is unresolved. V was shortened by 3 bases and J by 1 base, with 7 bases between the two germline ends. CDR3 length equals 14 residues. Germline-derived CDR1 and CDR2 are SNHLY and FYNNEI. CDR3 protein: CASSDNLSNQPQHF. DNA for the CDR3: TGTGCCAGCAGTGATAATCTAAGCAATCAGCCCCAGCATTTT.

The chain uses TRBV6-5 and TRBJ1-4, with a possible D match to TRBD1 (5 bases). The CDR3 extends over 12 amino acids. The germline V and J ends were trimmed by 5 bases and 8 bases, with 9 bases remaining between them. Germline V gives CDR1 MNHEY, CDR2 SVGAGI. As DNA, the CDR3 is TGTGCCAGCAGTACACGGGGGGAAAAACTGTTTTTT. Its translation: CASSTRGEKLFF.

CDR3 region: CASSPDSTYGYTF. CDR3 nucleotide sequence: TGTGCCAGCAGTCCCGACAGTACCTATGGCTACACCTTC. The chain employs TRBV6-2 or TRBV6-3 and TRBJ1-2; possible D gene TRBD1, 5 bases. The CDR3 consists of 13 residues. The V gene lost 5 bases and the J gene lost 4 bases, with 11 bases spanning the gap. Germline CDR1 reads MNHEY; CDR2 reads SVGEGT.

The chain recombines TRBV30 with TRBJ1-2, with 8 bases that match TRBD1. The J segment lost 5 bases and the V segment lost 2 bases, leaving 4 bases of the junction unmatched. In germline, CDR1 is GTSNPN, CDR2 SVGIG (reference sequence). The CDR3 extends over 13 amino acids. As DNA, the CDR3 is TGTGCCTGGAGTCGGACAGGGATATATGGCTACACCTTC. This encodes CAWSRTGIYGYTF.

The chain recombines TRBV4-3 with TRBJ2-2, with D possibly being TRBD1 (6 bases). Trimming left V 1 base short and J 1 base short, with 10 bases between. In germline, CDR1 is LGHNA, CDR2 YSLEER. The CDR3 is 16 amino acids. CDR3 sequence reads: CASSQVQGGNTGELFF. CDR3 coding DNA: TGCGCCAGCAGCCAAGTACAGGGTGGGAACACCGGGGAGCTGTTTTTT.

The chain links TRBV15 to TRBJ1-2; D perhaps matches TRBD1 (5 bases). CDR3 size: 14 residues. Trimming took off 3 bases at V and 3 bases at J, with 11 bases between the two ends. CDR1 LNHNV and CDR2 YYDKDF come from the germline V gene (reference sequence). In DNA, the CDR3 is TGTGCCACCAGCAGGTCGGGGGGGGACTATGGCTACACCTTC. This encodes CATSRSGGDYGYTF.

The V call is TRBV2, the J call TRBJ1-2; 9 bases fit TRBD1. Per germline, CDR1 SNHLY and CDR2 FYNNEI. The CDR3 contains 15 residues. The V and J ends lost 6 bases and 8 bases, in that order; junction bases with no gene match: 13. CDR3 sequence reads: CASSAPGTGINGYTF. DNA for the CDR3: TGTGCCAGCAGCGCGCCCGGGACAGGGATAAACGGCTACACCTTC.

The chain is built from TRBV15 and TRBJ2-2; 8 bases are shared with TRBD1. The germline V gene has CDR1 LNHNV and CDR2 YYDKDF (reference sequence). The CDR3 length is 14 residues. J was trimmed by 6 bases and V by 1 base; bases with no gene match: 1. The CDR3 reads CATSRVTGAGELFF. The CDR3 DNA follows: TGTGCCACCAGCAGAGTGACAGGGGCCGGGGAGCTGTTTTTT.

V gene TRBV7-3 combines with J gene TRBJ2-6; perhaps TRBD2 as D (6 bases). Germline CDR1 reads SGHTA; CDR2 reads FQGTGA. The CDR3 has 19 amino acids. Trimming took 2 bases from V and 2 from J, leaving 19 bases between them. CDR3 amino acids: CASSLSAGRNMPGANVLTF. CDR3 in DNA: TGTGCCAGCAGCTTATCGGCGGGACGCAACATGCCTGGGGCCAACGTCCTGACTTTC.

This chain joins TRBV27 and TRBJ2-6; D is possibly TRBD1 (7 bases). Per germline, CDR1 MNHEY and CDR2 SMNVEV (reference sequence). V was shortened by 7 bases and J by 18 bases, with 22 bases between the two germline ends. The CDR3 covers 13 residues. The CDR3 DNA reads TGTGCCAGCACCGGACGGACAGGCGGGAAAAAGACTTTC. Translation: CASTGRTGGKKTF.

This chain connects TRBV5-1 to TRBJ2-1; D possibly corresponds to TRBD2 (6 bases). CDR3 length: 15 residues. CDR1 is SGHRS and CDR2 is YFSETQ in the germline V gene. Deletions cut 5 bases from V and 3 bases from J, with 15 bases between. The CDR3 bases are TGCGCCAGCAGACGGGACTGGGGGAACTACAATGAGCAGTTCTTC. Translating gives CASRRDWGNYNEQFF.

V and J are TRBV19 and TRBJ1-5; D remains ambiguous. This CDR3 spans 12 amino acids. In germline, CDR1 is LNHDA, CDR2 SQIVND (reference sequence). Trimming stripped 1 base from V and 7 bases from J, with 5 bases between. CDR3 DNA: TGTGCCAGTAGTATAGCGGGGCAGCCCCAGCATTTT. Translating it yields CASSIAGQPQHF.

V gene TRBV9 combines with J gene TRBJ2-4; D not resolved. In germline, CDR1 is SGDLS, CDR2 YYNGEE. V lost 3 bases and J 8 bases, leaving 12 bases between the germline ends. CDR3 length: 13 residues. The CDR3 nucleotides are TGTGCCAGCAGCGGTTTCCAGACTGACATTCAGTACTTC. It is translated as CASSGFQTDIQYF.

The chain combines TRBV5-1 with TRBJ1-4, with TRBD1 identical over 7 bases. The CDR3 consists of 17 residues. Germline CDR1 and CDR2: SGHRS and YFSETQ. V lost 5 bases, J lost 0 bases, and 10 bases stayed unmatched. CDR3 nucleotides: TGCGCCAGCAGAGCTGGACAGGCCATTGCAACTAATGAAAAACTGTTTTTT. Translating it yields CASRAGQAIATNEKLFF.

The V gene is TRBV10-3, the J gene TRBJ2-7; TRBD2 is a possible D gene (5 bases). CDR1 and CDR2 (germline): ENHRY, SYGVKD. V shed 8 bases and J shed 7 bases, with 6 bases lying between them. The CDR3 spans 9 residues. CDR3 sequence: CAIGREQYF. DNA for the CDR3: TGTGCCATCGGGAGAGAGCAGTACTTC.

CDR3 bases: TGTGCCAGCAGCCCCGGGGACTCCAGCTCCTACGAGCAGTACTTC. This codes for CASSPGDSSSYEQYF. This rearrangement joins TRBV9 to TRBJ2-7, with a weak D call TRBD2 (6 bases). The CDR3 sequence is 15 residues long. Germline V gene data show CDR1 as SGDLS and CDR2 as YYNGEE. Trimming removed 4 bases from V and 0 bases from J, with 14 bases in between.

The chain recombines TRBV30 with TRBJ1-1, with D possibly being TRBD1 (6 bases). Germline lookup yields CDR1 GTSNPN and CDR2 SVGIG (reference sequence). V lost 2 bases, J lost 7 bases, and 17 bases lay in between. CDR3 size: 14 residues. CDR3 in amino acids: CAWSKAGGADEAFF. DNA of the CDR3: TGTGCCTGGAGTAAAGCCGGGGGGGCGGATGAAGCTTTCTTT.

This clone was detected only once. This chain connects TRBV4-1 to TRBJ1-6; 10 bases map to TRBD1. Germline V gene data show CDR1 as MGHRA and CDR2 as YSYEKL. CDR3 size: 17 residues. The junction had 7 bases not matched to a gene; V was cut back by 3 bases and J by 5 bases. CDR3 nucleotide sequence: TGCGCCAGCAGCCAGACACCGGGACAGGGGCATAATTCACCCCTCCACTTT. It specifies CASSQTPGQGHNSPLHF.